This T cell receptor beta chain appears in the sequencing data of a study of T cell responses to AZD1222 COVID-19 vaccine. Sequencing was performed with immunoSEQ multiplex PCR; in TCRdb, only in-frame clones are kept and a portion is missing. The sample has about 150,000 clones; 65% to 90% are singletons. CDR3 length: 15 residues. The germline V gene encodes CDR1 SGHDT and CDR2 YYEEEE. V dropped 3 bases and J dropped 2; count of bases not matched to a gene: 3. The genes are TRBV5-6 and TRBJ1-5; TRBD1 matches 9 bases. The TCR sequence derives from an adult who received the MenACWY meningococcal vaccine as a control. The sample consisted of peripheral blood, taken 28 days after the second dose of the MenACWY control vaccine. The CDR3 protein is CASSWGQGGNQPQHF. In DNA form, the CDR3 reads TGTGCCAGCAGCTGGGGACAGGGAGGCAATCAGCCCCAGCATTTT.